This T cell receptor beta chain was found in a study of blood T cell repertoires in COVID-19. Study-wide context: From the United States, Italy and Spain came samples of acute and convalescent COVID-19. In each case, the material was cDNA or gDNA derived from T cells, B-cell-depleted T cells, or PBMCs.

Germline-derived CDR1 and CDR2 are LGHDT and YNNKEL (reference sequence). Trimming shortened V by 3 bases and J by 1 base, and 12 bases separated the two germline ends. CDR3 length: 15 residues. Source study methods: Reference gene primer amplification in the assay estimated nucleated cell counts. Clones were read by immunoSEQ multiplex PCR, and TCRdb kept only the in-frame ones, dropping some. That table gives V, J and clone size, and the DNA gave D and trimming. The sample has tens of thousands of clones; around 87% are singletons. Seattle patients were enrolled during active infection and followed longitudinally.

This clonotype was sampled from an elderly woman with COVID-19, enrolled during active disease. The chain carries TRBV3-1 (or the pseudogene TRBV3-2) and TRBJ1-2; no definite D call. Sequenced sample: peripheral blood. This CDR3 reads CASSHGELGNYGYTF. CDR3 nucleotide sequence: TGTGCCAGCAGCCACGGGGAACTAGGTAACTATGGCTACACCTTC.